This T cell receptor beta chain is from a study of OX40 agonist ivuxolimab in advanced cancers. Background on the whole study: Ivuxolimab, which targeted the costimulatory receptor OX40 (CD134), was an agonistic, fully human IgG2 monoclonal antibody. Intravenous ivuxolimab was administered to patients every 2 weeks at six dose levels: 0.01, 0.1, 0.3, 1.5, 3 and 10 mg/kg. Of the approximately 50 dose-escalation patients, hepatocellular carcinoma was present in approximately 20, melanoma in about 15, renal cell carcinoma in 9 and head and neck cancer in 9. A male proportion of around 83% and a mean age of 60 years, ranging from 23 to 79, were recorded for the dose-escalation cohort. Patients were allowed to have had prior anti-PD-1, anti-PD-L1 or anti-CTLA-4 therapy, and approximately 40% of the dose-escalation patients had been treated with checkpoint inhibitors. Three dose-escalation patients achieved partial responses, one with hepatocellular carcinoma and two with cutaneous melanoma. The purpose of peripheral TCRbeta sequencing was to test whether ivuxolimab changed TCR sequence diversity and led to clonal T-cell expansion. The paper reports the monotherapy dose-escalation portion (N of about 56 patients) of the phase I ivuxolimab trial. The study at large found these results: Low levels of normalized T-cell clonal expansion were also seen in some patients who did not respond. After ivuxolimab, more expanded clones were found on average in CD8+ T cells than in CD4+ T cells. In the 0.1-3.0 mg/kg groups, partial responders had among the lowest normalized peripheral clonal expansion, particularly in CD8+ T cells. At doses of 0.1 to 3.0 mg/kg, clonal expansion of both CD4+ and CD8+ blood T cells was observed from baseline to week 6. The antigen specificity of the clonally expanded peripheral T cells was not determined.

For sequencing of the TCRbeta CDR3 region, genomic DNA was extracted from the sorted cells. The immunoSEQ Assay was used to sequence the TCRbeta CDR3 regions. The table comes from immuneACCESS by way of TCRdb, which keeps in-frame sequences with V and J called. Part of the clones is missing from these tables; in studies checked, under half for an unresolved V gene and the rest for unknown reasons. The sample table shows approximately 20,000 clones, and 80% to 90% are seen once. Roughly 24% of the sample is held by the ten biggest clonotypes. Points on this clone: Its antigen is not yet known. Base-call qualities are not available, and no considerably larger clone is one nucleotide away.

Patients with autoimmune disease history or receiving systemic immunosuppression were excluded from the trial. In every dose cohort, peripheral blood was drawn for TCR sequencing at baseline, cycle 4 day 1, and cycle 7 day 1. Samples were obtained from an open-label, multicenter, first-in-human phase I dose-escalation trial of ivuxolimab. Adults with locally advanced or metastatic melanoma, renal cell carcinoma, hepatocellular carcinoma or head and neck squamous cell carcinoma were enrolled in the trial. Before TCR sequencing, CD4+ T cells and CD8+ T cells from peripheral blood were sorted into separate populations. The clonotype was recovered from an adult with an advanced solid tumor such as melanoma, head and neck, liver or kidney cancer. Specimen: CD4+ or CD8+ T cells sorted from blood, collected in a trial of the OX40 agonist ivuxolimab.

The nucleotide sequence reads TGTGCCAGCAGCTTGTATGCGGGAGGTGGGGGGCTCGGCGAGCAGTACTTC. Translated, it reads CASSLYAGGGGLGEQYF. The chain is encoded by TRBV11-2 joined to TRBJ2-7; 8 of the junction bases match TRBD2. Its CDR3 holds 17 amino acids, cysteine through phenylalanine. Of the read, only the CDR3 DNA is kept; its 51 bases are in frame from base 1. Unmatched junction bases come to 16, with V trimmed by 3 bases and J by 6 bases. CDR1 and CDR2 were assigned from the germline V gene as SGHAT and FQNNGV.